This T cell receptor beta chain was captured by sequencing in a study of blood T cells in healthy people across ages. This clonotype was counted at least ten times. PCR was performed a second time for about 6 to 12 cycles using a sample-barcoded 5' primer and a J-beta primer mix. MiXCR, applied by TCRdb to the 5' RACE reads, yields one record per CDR3 protein. The sample gives about 650,000 distinct CDR3 sequences, 32% of which show up once; roughly 15% is in the top ten. The CDR3 consists of 14 residues. The V segment lost 5 bases and the J segment 6 bases; nucleotides outside the gene matches: 6. The chain combines TRBV12-3 or TRBV12-4 with TRBJ2-1, with 8 nucleotides matching TRBD2. This TCR was recovered from a woman of 80 years or more in good health. Sequenced material: blood. The CDR3 region is CASSPGLGGNEQFF. As DNA, the CDR3 is TGTGCCAGCAGTCCGGGACTAGGGGGCAATGAGCAGTTCTTC.